The clone carrying this T cell receptor (beta chain) was found a few times. Treatment meaning: randomized to nivolumab then ipilimumab (arm A) or the reverse (arm B). These data are taken from a study of sequential checkpoint blockade in melanoma. Study background: Patients were randomized 1:1 to nivolumab-then-ipilimumab or ipilimumab-then-nivolumab first-line. Some 90 pretreatment tumor DNA samples were TCRβ immunosequenced.

Profiled with immunoSEQ multiplex PCR; TCRdb holds only in-frame clones, not every one. Of 35,000 to 40,000 clones listed, under 35% are singletons. Material: tumor tissue (inferred from file names), obtained from a patient given nivolumab and ipilimumab in sequence. This receptor was identified in a human donor with melanoma.

CDR3 amino acids: CASSKPPGTGRTGELFF. Written as DNA, the CDR3 is TGTGCCAGCAGCAAGCCGCCCGGGACAGGGAGAACCGGGGAGCTGTTTTTT. This rearrangement joins TRBV28 to TRBJ2-2; 9 nucleotides match TRBD1. This CDR3 spans 17 amino acids. V dropped 6 bases and J dropped 5; count of bases not matched to a gene: 13. Germline V gene lookup returns CDR1 MDHEN and CDR2 SYDVKM. The full variable domain, with the rest looked up from reference TRBV28 and TRBJ2-2, is DVKVTQSSRYLVKRTGEKVFLECVQDMDHENMFWYRQDPGLGLRLIYFSYDVKMKEKGDIPEGYSVSREKKERFSLILESASTNQTSMYLCASSKPPGTGRTGELFFGEGSRLTVL.